The 5 T cell receptor beta chains given below trace back to one sample, sequenced in a study of T cell changes during pregnancy in multiple sclerosis. Libraries were prepared by immunoSEQ multiplex PCR; TCRdb keeps only in-frame clonotypes and omits some of them. Among roughly 84,000 clones listed, 90% to 95% were seen once. Sequences were derived from peripheral blood, sampled in the third trimester of pregnancy. The receptors were sampled from a female donor in good health, enrolled as a control in a pregnancy study.

This clone came up a few times. This sequence joins TRBV2 and TRBJ1-1; TRBD1 matches at 10 bases. With 8 bases clipped from V and 7 bases from J, the junction kept 13 bases outside the gene matches. The CDR3 has 15 residues. Germline assignment: CDR1 SNHLY and CDR2 FYNNEI. This CDR3 is CASSLPGTGVLEAFF. CDR3 in DNA: TGTGCCAGCTCCCTGCCGGGGACAGGGGTCCTTGAAGCTTTCTTT.

V gene TRBV25-1 combines with J gene TRBJ2-5, with D possibly matching TRBD2 (7 bases). Germline V gene sequence: CDR1 MGHDK, CDR2 SYGVNS. V gave up 2 bases and J gave up 4 bases, with 23 bases separating them. The CDR3 has 18 amino acids. The DNA of the CDR3 is TGTGCCAGCAGTGAACGCGGGAGTGGGGGCAGGGCGAGAGAGACCCAGTACTTC. Translation gives CASSERGSGGRARETQYF.

The chain couples TRBV28 to TRBJ1-3; no reliable D call. Germline V gives CDR1 MDHEN, CDR2 SYDVKM. Trimming pared 5 bases from V and 0 bases from J, leaving 8 bases between. The CDR3 is made up of 14 amino acids. CDR3 sequence: CASSQSRSGNTIYF. The CDR3 region has the DNA TGTGCCAGCAGTCAGTCCCGCTCTGGAAACACCATATATTTT.

This chain's CDR3 is CSSRGRTGELFF. Written as DNA, the CDR3 is TGCAGCTCCCGGGGTCGTACCGGGGAGCTGTTTTTT. The J gene is TRBJ2-2, the V gene TRBV29-1, with D tentatively TRBD2 (5 bases). The CDR3 extends over 12 amino acids. CDR1 is SQVTM and CDR2 is ANQGSEA in the germline V gene. V lost 8 bases, J lost 5 bases, and 12 bases lay in between.

The rearrangement uses TRBV6-6 and TRBJ1-6; D is perhaps TRBD1 (6 bases). The V end was cut by 8 bases, the J end by 8 bases, with 10 bases between. Germline lookup yields CDR1 MNHNY and CDR2 SVGAGI (reference sequence). This CDR3 region has 12 residues. The CDR3 region has the DNA TGTGCCAGCGGTAACAGGGATTCACCCCTCCACTTT. This codes for CASGNRDSPLHF.